This T cell receptor (beta chain) was sequenced in a study of post-analysis software for immune sequencing data (dated by TCRdb to between 2014 and 2017). Study-level background: Recorded disease courses included relapsing-remitting, secondary progressive and progressive-relapsing multiple sclerosis, with some patients lacking subtype annotation. A subset of samples was prepared in parallel using single-end sample barcoding, then pooled and co-amplified after Illumina adapter ligation. The patient repertoires were compared against around eleven previously published healthy control repertoires obtained from donors aged roughly 6 to 25 years.

Libraries were built with PCR. Data came from an Illumina HiSeq 2500. To reduce PCR and sequencing biases, unique molecular identifiers were incorporated into the TCR beta cDNA libraries. Roughly 0.5 million cDNA molecules were obtained per 1 to 10 million input T cells, so each molecule approximated one T cell. The patient libraries were prepared and sequenced using the same protocol as the earlier healthy control dataset. Samples belonging to the same batch were prepared together, multiplexed and sequenced on a shared HiSeq lane. Concerning the study's data processing: MIGEC was used to process the raw barcoded reads, and molecular identifier groups with only a single read were discarded before consensus assembly and CDR3 extraction. Clonotype tables were post-analysed with VDJtools, normalizing diversity by down-sampling all datasets to the smallest sample size. To correct batch-related cross-sample contamination, repertoire overlap clustering matched CDR3 amino acid sequences but not nucleotide sequences. Using fastp at Q25 and MiXCR, TCRdb reprocessed the public reads and kept productive beta chains. Duplicate CDR3 protein sequences are folded into a single record with the most common DNA and genes. The V and J calls shown here were made by TCRdb, not taken from the authors' results. The sample data list about 190,000 distinct CDR3 sequences, and 25% to 30% of these were observed just once. Roughly 3.4% of the sample lies in the top ten.

This clonotype turned up a few times. Its antigen has not been determined. One base away there is no much larger clone; base qualities are not given. To demonstrate the VDJtools post-analysis software, TCR beta repertoires were profiled from the peripheral blood of 10 to 15 young patients with multiple sclerosis. The multiple sclerosis patients were children and adolescents ranging in age from about 6 to 16 years. Points the paper makes about the study in general: The control group was slightly older than the multiple sclerosis patient group. Patients showed significantly higher frequencies than controls for about five TRBV segments, among them TRBV5-6, TRBV5-1 and TRBV20-1. Strong co-clustering of samples prepared in the same batch was shown by direct clustering with F measure, prompting a batch-effect correction. Normalized Chao1 diversity was significantly lower in multiple sclerosis patients than controls, suggesting substantial peripheral T-cell clonal expansion.

The germline V gene (reference sequence) provides CDR1 DFQATT and CDR2 SNEGSKA. The germline V and J ends show losses of 3 bases and 5 bases respectively, and no gene match explains 8 bases of the junction. The CDR3 has 14 amino acids, counting the end cysteine and phenylalanine. Only CDR3 DNA remains: 42 bases, in frame from the first base. The receptor comes from a girl aged 2-17 years with multiple sclerosis. The material sequenced was blood. This chain joins TRBV20-1 to TRBJ2-7; a stretch of 9 junction bases matches TRBD1. The DNA sequence reads TGCAGTGCTAGGGCCAAGACAGGGGGGAACGAGCAGTACTTC. This encodes CSARAKTGGNEQYF.